The source of this TCR beta chain is a study of CD8 T cells in ankylosing spondylitis. There are 14 residues in the CDR3. V was pared by 5 bases and J by 2 bases, with 13 bases between. Germline V CDR1 and CDR2: LGHDT, YNNKEL (reference sequence). A few counts support this clonotype. TCRdb recomputed calls from the 5' RACE reads with MiXCR, one row per CDR3 protein. The profile shows some 30,000 distinct CDR3 sequences, around 7.2% of them singletons. V usage is TRBV3-1 and J usage is TRBJ2-7; D not resolved. Sequencing was done on a sample of blood, either unsorted or a sorted T cell fraction (not recorded which). The sequence derives from a male donor with ankylosing spondylitis or in good health (not recorded which). In nucleotides, the CDR3 is TGTGCCAGCAGCGCCGACTTCCCTCCCTACGAGCAGTACTTC. Protein sequence: CASSADFPPYEQYF.